At least ten counts were recorded for the clone carrying this T cell receptor (beta chain). This entry belongs to a study of T-cell reconstitution after alpha-beta-depleted transplantation in children. Preparation of the TCRbeta library used unique molecular identifiers. A single record per CDR3 protein comes from TCRdb applying MiXCR to the PCR reads. This table holds fewer than 120,000 distinct CDR3 sequences, around 10% found once. The sequence derives from a human donor who donated a stem cell graft to a child with acute lymphoblastic leukemia. The starting material was PBMCs from the stem cell graft donor, obtained from the stem cell graft.

The CDR3 loop reads CASSLRDNKMGEKLFF. In DNA form, the CDR3 reads TGTGCCAGCAGTCTCCGGGACAACAAAATGGGTGAAAAACTGTTTTTT. This rearrangement joins TRBV5-5 to TRBJ1-4, with TRBD1 as a possible D gene (6 bases). The germline gives CDR1 SGHKS, CDR2 YYEKEE (reference sequence). There are 16 residues in the CDR3. V was clipped by 5 bases and J by 7 bases, with 21 bases between them.